This T cell receptor (beta chain) is drawn from a study of T cell changes during pregnancy in multiple sclerosis. TCRdb's table, derived via immunoSEQ multiplex PCR, lists solely in-frame clones and lacks some. This sample has 95,000 to 100,000 clones, with 75% to 95% found just once. The V and J ends lost 4 bases and 6 bases, in that order; junction bases with no gene match: 5. Germline CDR1 is SEHNR and CDR2 is FQNEAQ (reference sequence). The CDR3 is made up of 13 amino acids. The V and J genes are TRBV7-9 and TRBJ1-2; 7 bases match TRBD1. Sequences were derived from peripheral blood, sampled in the second trimester of pregnancy. The TCR comes from a female donor with multiple sclerosis, enrolled in a pregnancy study. The CDR3 is CASSSGQLHGYTF. In DNA form, the CDR3 reads TGTGCCAGCAGCTCGGGACAGCTACATGGCTACACCTTC.